The clone carrying this TCR beta chain was picked up many times. The data belong to a study of CD8 T cells in ankylosing spondylitis. TCRdb redid the calling of the 5' RACE reads with MiXCR, one entry per CDR3 protein. The repertoire holds around 160,000 distinct CDR3 sequences, with 9.5% to 13% as singletons. This receptor was obtained from a male donor with ankylosing spondylitis or in good health (not recorded which). Specimen: blood, either unsorted or a sorted T cell fraction (not recorded which).

CDR3 coding DNA: TGCAGCGTTGGCAGGACAGGGGGCGAATACGAGCAGTACTTC. As protein: CSVGRTGGEYEQYF. The rearrangement uses TRBV29-1 and TRBJ2-7; 11 bases are a match to TRBD1. This CDR3 contains 14 residues. CDR1 is SQVTM, CDR2 ANQGSEA, per germline. The V and J ends lost 4 bases and 4 bases, in that order; junction bases with no gene match: 6.